Presented here are 4 T cell receptor beta chains from one specimen sequenced in a study of blood T cells in healthy people across ages. A J-beta primer mix and a sample-barcoded 5' primer were used in a second PCR of roughly 6 to 12 cycles. A single record per CDR3 protein comes from TCRdb applying MiXCR to the 5' RACE reads. The sample carries hundreds of thousands of distinct CDR3 sequences, over 20% recorded once. The sample comprised blood. The receptor source for this set is a man in his sixties or seventies in good health.

This clonotype came up once. Here the CDR3 reads CASSQEAGFNEQFF. The CDR3, as DNA: TGCGCCAGCAGCCAAGAGGCAGGATTCAATGAGCAGTTCTTC. J is TRBJ2-7 and V is TRBV4-3; the D is unclear. Judging by the DNA end, TRBJ2-1 fits better; the J call may be wrong. Germline values: CDR1 LGHNA, CDR2 YSLEER. CDR3 length: 14 residues.

The J gene is TRBJ2-5, the V gene TRBV7-2; D unclear. The CDR3 totals 16 residues. Trimming stripped 4 bases from V and 2 bases from J, with 17 bases between. Germline loops: CDR1 SGHTA, CDR2 FQGNSA. In DNA form, the CDR3 reads TGTGCCAGCAGCTACTCGACGACTTACGCACAAGAGACCCAGTACTTC. It encodes CASSYSTTYAQETQYF.

The V and J genes are TRBV14 and TRBJ2-5; D may be TRBD2 (6 bases). This CDR3 has 16 amino acids. V was shortened by 0 bases and J by 4 bases, with 15 bases between the two germline ends. CDR1 and CDR2 from the germline V gene are SGHDN and FVKESK. CDR3 region: CASSQDGLAIRETQYF. CDR3 DNA sequence: TGTGCCAGCAGCCAAGATGGCCTAGCGATAAGAGAGACCCAGTACTTC.

The chain uses TRBV15 and TRBJ2-5, with unresolved D. The CDR3 consists of 15 residues. The V gene lost 5 bases and the J gene lost 3 bases, with 16 bases spanning the gap. Germline CDR1 is LNHNV and CDR2 is YYDKDF (reference sequence). CDR3 in amino acids: CATSSLDGREETQYF. The CDR3 DNA sequence: TGTGCCACCAGCTCCCTAGATGGACGGGAAGAGACCCAGTACTTC.